This is a list of T cell receptor beta chains from one sample in a study of OX40 agonist ivuxolimab in advanced cancers. Assay used: immunoSEQ multiplex PCR; TCRdb lists only in-frame clones, some missing. The table lists more than 65,000 clones, 85% of them singletons. Sequencing used CD4+ or CD8+ T cells sorted from blood, obtained in a trial of the OX40 agonist ivuxolimab. The receptors were gathered from an adult with an advanced solid tumor such as melanoma, head and neck, liver or kidney cancer. Each CDR3 is given without its conserved first and last residue. A clone size is listed for some rows: how often the clone was seen (once, few, many), or a class if it is expanded.

V	J	size	CDR3
TRBV7-2	TRBJ2-7	NA	ASSPLGGGGVYEQY
TRBV7-2	TRBJ2-1	few	ASSRAGTGANYNEQF
TRBV5-1	TRBJ2-7	NA	ASSQGTGPYEQY
TRBV11-3	TRBJ1-5	NA	ASSLDGRVGQPQH
TRBV5-3	TRBJ2-2	once	ARSFSRNTGELF
TRBV5-1	TRBJ2-2	NA	ASSLGARGTGELF
TRBV5-5	TRBJ1-6	NA	ASSFRTGANSPLH
TRBV15	TRBJ2-3	NA	ATSRQTGTTDTQY
TRBV5-1	TRBJ1-3	NA	ASSLTRGTSGNTIY
TRBV28	TRBJ2-7	NA	ASSPQGAISYEQY
TRBV7-2	TRBJ2-7	NA	ASSLRAEQY
TRBV18	TRBJ1-2	few	ASSPPGNRDGYT
TRBV7-3	TRBJ1-2	NA	ASSKQPGYGYT
TRBV9	TRBJ2-3	NA	ASSATSGITDTQY
TRBV5-6	TRBJ2-7	few	ASSLVLAGGEQY
TRBV6-1	TRBJ2-7	NA	ASSLPGTGFYEQY
TRBV7-2	TRBJ1-2	NA	ASSLDGGNYGYT
TRBV4-1	TRBJ2-1	NA	ASSQARLQQSSYNEQF
TRBV7-9	TRBJ2-7	few	ASSGTTGHYEQY
TRBV28	TRBJ2-2	NA	ASSLPRTGVRVAGELF
TRBV19	TRBJ1-2	NA	ASSPPQGAIPYGYT
TRBV6-4	TRBJ2-6	NA	ASSEGQGAQRLT
TRBV6-1	TRBJ1-5	NA	ASSPLYQSNQPQH
TRBV27	TRBJ1-4	NA	ASSSTRDSNEKLF
TRBV6-5	TRBJ1-5	few	ASSPDRGNQPQH
TRBV19	TRBJ2-1	NA	ASSIRGLAGVRTYNEQF
TRBV28	TRBJ1-1	NA	ASSLPQGGTEAF
TRBV21-1	TRBJ2-5	NA	ASSLYRVGGQETQY
TRBV2	TRBJ1-1	NA	ASSEQGTEAF
TRBV5-5	TRBJ1-5	NA	ASSGDSPHQPQH
TRBV28	TRBJ1-1	few	ASSFRRNTEAF
TRBV28	TRBJ2-4	NA	ASSPGTGGGNIQY
TRBV27	TRBJ2-7	NA	ASSSTGTATYEQY
TRBV11-3	TRBJ2-3	NA	ASSLSRGGFTDTQY
TRBV7-6	TRBJ1-1	NA	ASSARGSAEAF
TRBV5-4	TRBJ2-7	once	ASSLGQVPYEQY
TRBV7-8	TRBJ2-1	NA	ASSLSPWEGLATNEQF
TRBV5-1	TRBJ2-7	NA	ASSLDGGSSYEQY
TRBV7-2	TRBJ1-3	NA	ASRADRAGNTIY
TRBV5-4	TRBJ2-3	NA	ASSPSASTDTQY
TRBV5-1	TRBJ2-3	NA	ASSLESSGGIADTQY
TRBV27	TRBJ2-3	NA	ASSGGTSGTDTQY
TRBV25-1	TRBJ2-6	NA	ASSESGSGANVLT
TRBV28	TRBJ2-7	NA	ASSLSGVFYEQY
TRBV18	TRBJ2-3	NA	ASSPLTGVGGTDTQY
TRBV10-3	TRBJ1-2	many	AISESGGAGYGYT
TRBV30	TRBJ1-2	NA	AWEPGGGGYT
TRBV5-8	TRBJ2-6	NA	ASSLVVGGGANVLT